This TCR beta chain was identified in a study of cytomegalovirus exposure and HLA in healthy donors. The study's findings and limits: Later analysis demonstrated an association between a missense DCLRE1C variant and TCR beta V- and J-gene trimming. Looking again later, the authors saw that most CMV-associated TCR beta chains seemed HLA-restricted. A later analysis showed HLA-associated TCR beta chains outstripping equally common others in clonal expansion.

The PCR employed 60 Vbeta primers together with 13 Jbeta primers. The repertoire was sequenced with immunoSEQ multiplex PCR; TCRdb's copy has only in-frame clones and lacks some. The repertoire includes about 90,000 clones, about 88% of them detected once, and roughly 2.2% sits in the top ten. A word on this clone: Its cognate antigen is unknown.

The CDR3 is 17 residues long. Germline V CDR1 and CDR2: ENHRY, SYGVKD. The TCR sequence derives from a man between 18 and 35 years old in good health and CMV-seronegative. The V call is TRBV10-3, the J call TRBJ2-5; 10 bases map to TRBD1. The end of the DNA fits TRBJ2-7 better, so the J call may be wrong. The sequenced material came from PBMCs. The CDR3 DNA reads as TGTGCCATCAGTCAACGCTCCGGGACAGGGGCATCCTACGAGCAGTACTTC. Translation: CAISQRSGTGASYEQYF.